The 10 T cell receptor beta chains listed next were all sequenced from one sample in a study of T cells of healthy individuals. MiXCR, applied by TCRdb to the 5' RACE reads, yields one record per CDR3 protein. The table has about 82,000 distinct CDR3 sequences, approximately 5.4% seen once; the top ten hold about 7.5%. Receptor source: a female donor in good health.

CDR3 loop: CASSPQPGYGYTF. In DNA, the CDR3 is TGTGCCAGCAGTCCACAGCCAGGATATGGCTACACCTTC. The J gene is TRBJ1-2, the V gene TRBV25-1, with D unclear. CDR3 length: 13 residues. Germline CDR1 MGHDK, CDR2 SYGVNS. V was cut by 5 bases and J by 5 bases, with 12 bases left in between.

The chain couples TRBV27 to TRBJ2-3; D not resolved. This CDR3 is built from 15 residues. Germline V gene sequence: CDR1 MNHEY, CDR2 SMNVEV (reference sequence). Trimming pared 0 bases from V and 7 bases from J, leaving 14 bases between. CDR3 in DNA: TGTGCCAGCAGTTTATCTGGGGTCCTGACGAATACGCAGTATTTT. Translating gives CASSLSGVLTNTQYF.

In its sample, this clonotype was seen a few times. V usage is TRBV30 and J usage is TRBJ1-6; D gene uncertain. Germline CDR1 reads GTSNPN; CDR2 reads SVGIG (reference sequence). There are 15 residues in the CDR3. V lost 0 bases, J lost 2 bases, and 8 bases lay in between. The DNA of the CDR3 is TGTGCCTGGAGTGTACTGGGGACCTATAATTCACCCCTCCACTTT. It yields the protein CAWSVLGTYNSPLHF.

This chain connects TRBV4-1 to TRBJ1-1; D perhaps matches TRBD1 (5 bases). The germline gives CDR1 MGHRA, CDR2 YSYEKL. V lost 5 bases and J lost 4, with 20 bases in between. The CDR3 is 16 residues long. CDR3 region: CASSFGSGGFTTEAFF. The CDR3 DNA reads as TGCGCCAGCAGCTTTGGGTCTGGGGGTTTTACCACTGAAGCTTTCTTT.

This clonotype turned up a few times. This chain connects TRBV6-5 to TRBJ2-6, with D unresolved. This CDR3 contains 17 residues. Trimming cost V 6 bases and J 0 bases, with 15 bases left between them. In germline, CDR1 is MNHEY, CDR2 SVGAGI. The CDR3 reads CASSGPTSTSGANVLTF. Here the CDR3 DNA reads TGTGCCAGCAGCGGACCGACGTCTACCTCTGGGGCCAACGTCCTGACTTTC.

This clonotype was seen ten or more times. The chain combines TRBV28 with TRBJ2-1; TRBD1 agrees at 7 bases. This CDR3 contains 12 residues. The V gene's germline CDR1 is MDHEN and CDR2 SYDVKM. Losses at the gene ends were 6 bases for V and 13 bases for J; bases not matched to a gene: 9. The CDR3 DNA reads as TGTGCCAGCAGCCTTAGGACAGGCCACCAGTTCTTC. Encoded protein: CASSLRTGHQFF.

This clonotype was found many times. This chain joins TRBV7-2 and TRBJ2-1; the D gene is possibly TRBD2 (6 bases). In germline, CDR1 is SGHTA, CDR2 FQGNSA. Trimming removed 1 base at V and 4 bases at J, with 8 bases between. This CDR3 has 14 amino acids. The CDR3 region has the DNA TGTGCCAGCAGCTTAGGACTAGATTACAATGAGCAGTTCTTC. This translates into CASSLGLDYNEQFF.

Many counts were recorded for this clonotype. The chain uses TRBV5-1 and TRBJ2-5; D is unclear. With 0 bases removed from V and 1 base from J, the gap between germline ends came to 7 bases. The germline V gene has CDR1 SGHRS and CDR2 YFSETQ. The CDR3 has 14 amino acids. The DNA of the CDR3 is TGCGCCAGCAGCTTGGTAACAGCCCAAGAGACCCAGTACTTC. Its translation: CASSLVTAQETQYF. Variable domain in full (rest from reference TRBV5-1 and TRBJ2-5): KAGVTQTPRYLIKTRGQQVTLSCSPISGHRSVSWYQQTPGQGLQFLFEYFSETQRNKGNFPGRFSGRQFSNSRSEMNVSTLELGDSALYLCASSLVTAQETQYFGPGTRLLVL.

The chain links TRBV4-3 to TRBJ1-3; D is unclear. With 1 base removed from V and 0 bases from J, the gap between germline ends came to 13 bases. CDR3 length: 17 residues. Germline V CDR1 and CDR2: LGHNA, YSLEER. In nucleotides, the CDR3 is TGCGCCAGCAGCCAAGGCGCCGGGTCCGTCTCTGGAAACACCATATATTTT. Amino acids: CASSQGAGSVSGNTIYF.

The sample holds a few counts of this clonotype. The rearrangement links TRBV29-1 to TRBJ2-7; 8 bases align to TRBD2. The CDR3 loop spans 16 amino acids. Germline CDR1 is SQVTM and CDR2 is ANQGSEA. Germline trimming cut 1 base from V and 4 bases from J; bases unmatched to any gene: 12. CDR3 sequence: CSVEGGREGLPYEQYF. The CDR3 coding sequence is TGCAGCGTTGAAGGGGGCCGGGAGGGCCTTCCTTACGAGCAGTACTTC.